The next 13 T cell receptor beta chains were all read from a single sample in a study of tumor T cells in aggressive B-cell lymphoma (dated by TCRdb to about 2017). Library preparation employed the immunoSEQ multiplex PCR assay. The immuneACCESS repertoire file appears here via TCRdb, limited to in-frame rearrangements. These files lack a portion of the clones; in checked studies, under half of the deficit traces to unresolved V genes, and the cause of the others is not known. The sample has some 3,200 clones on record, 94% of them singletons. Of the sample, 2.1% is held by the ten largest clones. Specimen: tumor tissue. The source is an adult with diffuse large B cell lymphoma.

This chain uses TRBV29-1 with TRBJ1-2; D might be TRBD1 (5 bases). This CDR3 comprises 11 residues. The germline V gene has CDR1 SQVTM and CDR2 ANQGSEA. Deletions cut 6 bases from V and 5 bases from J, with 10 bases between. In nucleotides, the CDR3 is TGCAGCGTCGGTCAGGGTTATGGCTACACCTTC. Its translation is CSVGQGYGYTF.

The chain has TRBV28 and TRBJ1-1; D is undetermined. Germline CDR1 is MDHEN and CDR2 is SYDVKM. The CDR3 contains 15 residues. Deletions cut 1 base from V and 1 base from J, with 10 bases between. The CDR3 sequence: CASSLYGVPNTEAFF. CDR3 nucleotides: TGTGCCAGCAGTTTATACGGGGTCCCGAACACTGAAGCTTTCTTT.

The CDR3 DNA is TGTGCCAGCAGCAAAGACGGGATGTATGGCTACACCTTC. This gives the protein CASSKDGMYGYTF. This chain uses TRBV11-2 with TRBJ1-2; D uncertain. The ends were cut back, 5 bases at V and 5 bases at J, with 12 bases in the middle. The CDR3 has 13 residues. The germline gives CDR1 SGHAT, CDR2 FQNNGV.

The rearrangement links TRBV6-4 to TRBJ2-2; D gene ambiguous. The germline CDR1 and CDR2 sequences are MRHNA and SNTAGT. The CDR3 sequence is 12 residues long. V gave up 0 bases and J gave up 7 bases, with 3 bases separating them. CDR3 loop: CASSDSSGELFF. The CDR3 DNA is TGTGCCAGCAGTGACTCCAGCGGGGAGCTGTTTTTT.

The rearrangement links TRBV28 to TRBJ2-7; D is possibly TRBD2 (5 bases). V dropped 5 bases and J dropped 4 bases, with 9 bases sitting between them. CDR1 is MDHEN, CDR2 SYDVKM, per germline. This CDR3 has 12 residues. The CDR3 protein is CASSPRRYEQYF. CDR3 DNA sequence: TGTGCCAGCAGTCCCCGGAGGTACGAGCAGTACTTC.

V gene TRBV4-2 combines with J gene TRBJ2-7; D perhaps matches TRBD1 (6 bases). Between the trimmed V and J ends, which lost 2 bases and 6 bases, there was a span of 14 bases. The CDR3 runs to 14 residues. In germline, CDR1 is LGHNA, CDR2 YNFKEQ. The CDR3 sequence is CASSQMGARREQYF. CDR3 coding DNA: TGTGCCAGCAGCCAAATGGGGGCAAGACGCGAGCAGTACTTC.

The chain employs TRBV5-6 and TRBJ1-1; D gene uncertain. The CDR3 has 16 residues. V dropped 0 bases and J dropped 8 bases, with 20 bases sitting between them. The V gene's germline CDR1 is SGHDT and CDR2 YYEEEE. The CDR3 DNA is TGTGCCAGCAGCTTGGTCGATTTGGGGTCCACGGGGGAAGCTTTCTTT. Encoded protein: CASSLVDLGSTGEAFF.

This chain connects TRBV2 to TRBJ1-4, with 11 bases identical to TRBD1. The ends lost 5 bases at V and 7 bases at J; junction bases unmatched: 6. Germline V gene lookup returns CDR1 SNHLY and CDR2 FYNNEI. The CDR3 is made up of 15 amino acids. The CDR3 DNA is TGTGCCAGCAGTCCCCAAGGGACAGGGGGTGAAAAACTGTTTTTT. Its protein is CASSPQGTGGEKLFF.

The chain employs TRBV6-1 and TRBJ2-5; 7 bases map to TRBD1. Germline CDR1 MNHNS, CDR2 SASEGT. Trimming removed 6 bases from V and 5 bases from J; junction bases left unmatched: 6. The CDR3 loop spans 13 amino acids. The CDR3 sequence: CASRRQGSETQYF. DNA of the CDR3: TGTGCCAGCAGAAGACAGGGTTCGGAGACCCAGTACTTC.

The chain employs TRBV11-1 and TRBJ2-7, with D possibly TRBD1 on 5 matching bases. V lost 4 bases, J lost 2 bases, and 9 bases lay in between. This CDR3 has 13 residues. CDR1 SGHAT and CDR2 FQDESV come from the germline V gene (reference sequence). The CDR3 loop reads CASSSDSTYEQYF. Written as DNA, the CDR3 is TGTGCCAGCAGCTCCGACAGTACCTACGAGCAGTACTTC.

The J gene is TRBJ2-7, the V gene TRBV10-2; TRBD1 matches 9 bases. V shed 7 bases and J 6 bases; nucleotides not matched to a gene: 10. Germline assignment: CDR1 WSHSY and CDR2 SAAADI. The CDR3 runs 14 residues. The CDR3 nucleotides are TGCGCCAGCACGCGGGGGACAGGGCTCTCCGAGCAGTACTTC. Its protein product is CASTRGTGLSEQYF.

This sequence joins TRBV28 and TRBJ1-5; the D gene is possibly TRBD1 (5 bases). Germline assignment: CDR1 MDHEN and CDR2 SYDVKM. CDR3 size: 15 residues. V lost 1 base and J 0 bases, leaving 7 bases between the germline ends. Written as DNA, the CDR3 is TGTGCCAGCAGTTTATACAGGTATAGCAATCAGCCCCAGCATTTT. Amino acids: CASSLYRYSNQPQHF. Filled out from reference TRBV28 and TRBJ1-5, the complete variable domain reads DVKVTQSSRYLVKRTGEKVFLECVQDMDHENMFWYRQDPGLGLRLIYFSYDVKMKEKGDIPEGYSVSREKKERFSLILESASTNQTSMYLCASSLYRYSNQPQHFGDGTRLSIL.

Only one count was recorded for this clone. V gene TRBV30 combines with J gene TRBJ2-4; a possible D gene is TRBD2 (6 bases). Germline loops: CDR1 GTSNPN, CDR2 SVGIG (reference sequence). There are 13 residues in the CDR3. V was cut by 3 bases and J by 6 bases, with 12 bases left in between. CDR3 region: CAWSTGVRNIQYF. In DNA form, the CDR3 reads TGTGCCTGGAGCACGGGGGTGAGAAACATTCAGTACTTC. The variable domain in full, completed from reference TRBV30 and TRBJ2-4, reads SQTIHQWPATLVQPVGSPLSLECTVEGTSNPNLYWYRQAAGRGLQLLFYSVGIGQISSEVPQNLSASRPQDRQFILSSKKLLLSDSGFYLCAWSTGVRNIQYFGAGTRLSVL.